The text below deals with one T cell receptor (beta chain). The antigen is not known. CDR1 MNHEY and CDR2 SVGEGT come from the germline V gene. The CDR3 has 17 amino acids. The ends were cut back, 0 bases at V and 5 bases at J, with 19 bases in the middle. The repertoire was sequenced with immunoSEQ multiplex PCR; TCRdb's copy has only in-frame clones and lacks some. The sample has about 150,000 clones; around 95% are singletons. This sample was included in a study of T cell responses to AZD1222 COVID-19 vaccine. The study's findings and limits: Clonal diversity may have been underestimated, and the donors were mostly white British, with more females than males.

The TCR sequence derives from an adult in good health. The specimen comprised peripheral blood, sampled on day 0 of AZD1222 vaccination. The V gene is TRBV6-2 or TRBV6-3, the J gene TRBJ1-1, with D maybe TRBD1 (5 bases). The CDR3 sequence is CASSYSNGRASETEAFF. CDR3 in DNA: TGTGCCAGCAGTTACTCGAACGGCAGGGCTTCAGAAACTGAAGCTTTCTTT.